This T cell receptor (beta chain) was obtained from a study of blood T cell repertoires in COVID-19. Study overall: Samples representing acute and convalescent COVID-19 were sourced from the United States, Italy and Spain. PBMCs, B-cell-depleted T cells, or T cells were the source of the cDNA or gDNA that made up the material.

TCRdb keeps only in-frame clones here, not all; method: immunoSEQ multiplex PCR. The sample holds some 140,000 clones; roughly 85% are singletons and the top ten take 3% to 4.5%. The germline gives CDR1 SEHNR, CDR2 FQNEAQ (reference sequence). The CDR3 is 13 residues long. V was pared by 3 bases and J by 5 bases, with 3 bases of the junction left unmatched. V usage is TRBV7-9 and J usage is TRBJ2-7; 8 nucleotides align to TRBD2. The source of this sequence is a man between 60 and 70 years old with acute or convalescent COVID-19. The specimen sequenced was peripheral blood. This chain's CDR3 is CASSFGRANEQYF. CDR3 sequence (DNA): TGTGCCAGCAGCTTCGGGAGGGCTAACGAGCAGTACTTC.